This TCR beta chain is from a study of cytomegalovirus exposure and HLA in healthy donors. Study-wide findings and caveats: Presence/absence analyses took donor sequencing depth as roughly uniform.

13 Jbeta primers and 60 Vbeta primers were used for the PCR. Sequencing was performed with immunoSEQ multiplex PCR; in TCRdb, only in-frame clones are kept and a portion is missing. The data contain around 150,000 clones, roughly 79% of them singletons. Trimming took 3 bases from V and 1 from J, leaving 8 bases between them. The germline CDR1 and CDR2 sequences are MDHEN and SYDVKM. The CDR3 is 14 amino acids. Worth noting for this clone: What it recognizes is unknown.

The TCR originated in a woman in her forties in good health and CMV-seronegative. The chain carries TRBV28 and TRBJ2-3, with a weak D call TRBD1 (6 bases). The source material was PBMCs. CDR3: CASSFNRGTDTQYF. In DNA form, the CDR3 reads TGTGCCAGCAGTTTTAACAGGGGCACAGATACGCAGTATTTT.